The 27 T cell receptor beta chains below all came from one sample that was sequenced in a study of T cells expressing NK-cell markers. Each CDR3 protein gets one entry in TCRdb, which reprocessed the 5' RACE reads and gives no DNA. The sample holds 550,000 to 600,000 distinct CDR3 sequences. Sequences were obtained from blood T cells: a sorted CD56 or NKG2C T cell subset, CD4+ or CD8+ T cells, or bulk PBMC T cells (not recorded which). The receptors stem from a man in his late teens or twenties in good health.

The chain has TRBV29-1 and TRBJ2-3; the TCRdb call, TRBD2, lacks DNA for checking. Germline lookup yields CDR1 SQVTM and CDR2 ANQGSEA. The CDR3 has 16 residues. Here the CDR3 reads CSVAGVVGGNADTQYF.

CDR3 protein: CASSPPYTAGGQETQYF. V gene TRBV11-2 combines with J gene TRBJ2-5; TCRdb returns TRBD2, unconfirmable since there is no DNA. Germline lookup yields CDR1 SGHAT and CDR2 FQNNGV. This CDR3 contains 17 residues. The full variable domain, with the rest looked up from reference TRBV11-2 and TRBJ2-5, is EAGVAQSPRYKIIEKRQSVAFWCNPISGHATLYWYQQILGQGPKLLIQFQNNGVVDDSQLPKDRFSAERLKGVDSTLKIQPAKLEDSAVYLCASSPPYTAGGQETQYFGPGTRLLVL.

The chain links TRBV24-1 to TRBJ2-3; TCRdb designates TRBD2, a call that cannot be tested without DNA. CDR3 length: 14 amino acids. Per germline, CDR1 KGHDR and CDR2 SFDVKD. The CDR3 protein is CATSEEGPRDTQYF.

The chain combines TRBV12-3 or TRBV12-4 with TRBJ1-1. The CDR3 has 16 amino acids. This CDR3 is CASSLEVAGSNTEAFF.

The J gene is TRBJ1-4, the V gene TRBV20-1; the TCRdb call, TRBD1, lacks DNA for checking. The CDR3 length is 17 residues. Germline CDR1 reads DFQATT; CDR2 reads SNEGSKA (reference sequence). CDR3 residues: CSAFMTGGGLTNEKLFF.

This chain links TRBV5-1 with TRBJ2-1; TCRdb returns TRBD1, unconfirmable since there is no DNA. This CDR3 comprises 16 residues. CDR1 and CDR2 (germline): SGHRS, YFSETQ. The CDR3 reads CASSGGQGLGLNEQFF.

The CDR3 protein is CATSVDRGSTDTQYF. The chain is built from TRBV24-1 and TRBJ2-3; TCRdb outputs TRBD1, but without DNA this stays unchecked. The CDR3 has 15 amino acids. Germline V gene data show CDR1 as KGHDR and CDR2 as SFDVKD.

The rearrangement joins TRBV14 to TRBJ2-3; TCRdb's D call of TRBD2 is untestable without DNA. The CDR3 is 15 residues long. Germline V gene lookup returns CDR1 SGHDN and CDR2 FVKESK. The CDR3 spells CASSRRGRSPDTQYF.

The chain's CDR3 is CAISESRGVYGYTF. J is TRBJ1-2 and V is TRBV10-3; TCRdb's D call of TRBD1 is untestable without DNA. Germline V gene data show CDR1 as ENHRY and CDR2 as SYGVKD. The CDR3 runs 14 residues.

The gene calls are TRBV24-1 and TRBJ2-1; checking the TCRdb D call of TRBD1 is not possible without DNA. The CDR3 totals 14 residues. Germline V gene lookup returns CDR1 KGHDR and CDR2 SFDVKD. The CDR3 spells CATSSPGTGDEQFF.

CDR3 loop: CAIRQTSGLSYNEQFF. This chain uses TRBV10-3 with TRBJ2-1; TCRdb's D call, TRBD2, is unchecked because there is no DNA. The CDR3 spans 16 residues. CDR1 and CDR2 from the germline V gene are ENHRY and SYGVKD.

This chain connects TRBV27 to TRBJ2-3; TCRdb picks TRBD1, but there is no DNA to check that call. Germline V gene sequence: CDR1 MNHEY, CDR2 SMNVEV (reference sequence). This CDR3 comprises 16 residues. CDR3: CASTSNVGALHGTQYF.

The CDR3 spells CSARDRGSANEKLFF. The J gene is TRBJ1-4, the V gene TRBV20-1; TCRdb's D call of TRBD1 is untestable without DNA. Germline CDR1 and CDR2: DFQATT and SNEGSKA (reference sequence). This CDR3 region has 15 residues.

The rearrangement joins TRBV7-9 to TRBJ2-2; TCRdb designates TRBD2, a call that cannot be tested without DNA. Germline assignment: CDR1 SEHNR and CDR2 FQNEAQ (reference sequence). The CDR3 length is 21 residues. CDR3 sequence reads: CASTTPPGQSGRTSDTGELFF.

The chain employs TRBV12-3 or TRBV12-4 and TRBJ1-1. CDR3 length: 12 residues. CDR3 protein: CASSLVDTEAFF.

The chain links TRBV5-1 to TRBJ2-7; the TCRdb call, TRBD1, lacks DNA for checking. The CDR3 extends over 15 amino acids. The germline gives CDR1 SGHRS, CDR2 YFSETQ. CDR3 region: CASREPETGSYEQYF.

This chain joins TRBV11-2 and TRBJ2-1; there is no DNA to check the TCRdb D call of TRBD2. CDR1 SGHAT and CDR2 FQNNGV come from the germline V gene. The CDR3 totals 17 residues. The CDR3 region is CASSPRRGSGVYNEQFF. Together with reference TRBV11-2 and TRBJ2-1, the CDR3 gives the full variable domain: EAGVAQSPRYKIIEKRQSVAFWCNPISGHATLYWYQQILGQGPKLLIQFQNNGVVDDSQLPKDRFSAERLKGVDSTLKIQPAKLEDSAVYLCASSPRRGSGVYNEQFFGPGTRLTVL.

The chain joins TRBV5-1 to TRBJ2-1; TCRdb's assignment of TRBD2 cannot be checked, as there is no DNA. CDR1 is SGHRS, CDR2 YFSETQ, per germline. The CDR3 is 16 residues long. This CDR3 is CASSPSIAGVSNEQFF.

The chain joins TRBV11-2 to TRBJ2-2; TCRdb's D call, TRBD1, is unchecked because there is no DNA. The CDR3 loop spans 17 amino acids. Per germline, CDR1 SGHAT and CDR2 FQNNGV. The CDR3: CASSLVLQARDTGELFF.

The chain links TRBV5-6 to TRBJ2-3; the D call of TRBD2 rests on TCRdb alone, since no DNA is present to check it. The length of the CDR3 is 12 residues. The germline V gene encodes CDR1 SGHDT and CDR2 YYEEEE. Here the CDR3 reads CASSKEGLAEYF.

The J gene is TRBJ2-2, the V gene TRBV24-1; TCRdb indicates TRBD2, and absent DNA this call remains unverified. Per the germline V gene, CDR1 is KGHDR and CDR2 is SFDVKD. This CDR3 is 17 amino acids long. The CDR3 here is CATSDEIAGGPHGELFF.

This rearrangement joins TRBV12-3 or TRBV12-4 to TRBJ1-2. The CDR3 loop spans 13 amino acids. The chain's CDR3 is CASGVGGVPGYTF.

J is TRBJ1-2 and V is TRBV7-2; TCRdb gives TRBD1 as the D gene, but with no DNA this cannot be confirmed. CDR3 size: 15 residues. From germline, CDR1 is SGHTA and CDR2 FQGNSA. The CDR3 here is CASSFGTEAVYGYTF.

The V gene is TRBV10-2, the J gene TRBJ2-1; TCRdb returns TRBD1, unconfirmable since there is no DNA. The CDR3 sequence is 13 residues long. Germline CDR1 and CDR2: WSHSY and SAAADI. This chain's CDR3 is CASSAGAYNEQFF.

The CDR3 is CASRITAGGPGNEQFF. V is TRBV7-2 and J is TRBJ2-1; TCRdb indicates TRBD2, and absent DNA this call remains unverified. Germline V lookup: CDR1 SGHTA, CDR2 FQGNSA. CDR3 length equals 16 residues.

The J gene is TRBJ2-7, the V gene TRBV28; the TCRdb D gene call, TRBD1, has no DNA to confirm it. CDR3 size: 15 residues. CDR1 and CDR2 from the germline V gene are MDHEN and SYDVKM. CDR3 protein: CASRATGTGVYEQYF.

The chain combines TRBV4-2 with TRBJ2-3; TCRdb names TRBD2, which stays unverified in the absence of DNA. This CDR3 is 18 amino acids long. Germline CDR1 reads LGHNA; CDR2 reads YNFKEQ. CDR3 loop: CASSGLAGGLGVTDTQYF.